The clone carrying this T cell receptor (beta chain) has more than one count but fewer than ten. Its antigen remains unknown. A much more abundant neighbour one base away suggests this may be a read error. Germline CDR1 and CDR2: MNHEY and SVGEGT. The CDR3 extends over 16 amino acids. The V end was cut by 5 bases, the J end by 8 bases, with 21 bases between. HTBI primers from iRepertoire and Arm-PCR of CDR3 regions yielded the TCR beta libraries. TCRdb fed the multiplex PCR reads into MiXCR, producing one record per CDR3 protein. The sample consists of about 540,000 distinct CDR3 sequences, roughly 14% of them appearing once. Time point meaning: newly diagnosed GD, antithyroid drugs for less than 3 months. Following extraction of RNA from PBMCs, that RNA was used to make the TCR library. Graves' disease diagnosis relied on American Thyroid Association guidelines. These data originate in a study of regulatory T cells in long-lasting Graves disease.

General study findings and limits: Patients with persistent disease shared over 2,500 public clonotypes, outpacing the approximately 920 shared by new patients.

These same data were also listed under a study on T cells in Graves' hyperthyroidism and ophthalmopathy.

This clonotype originated in a young man with Graves disease. This specimen was peripheral blood mononuclear cells (PBMCs), taken at new diagnosis, from a patient treated with antithyroid drugs. The rearrangement links TRBV6-2 or TRBV6-3 to TRBJ1-4; D is undetermined. This chain's CDR3 is CASSEGPTPSQEKLFF. For the CDR3, the DNA is TGTGCCAGCAGTGAAGGGCCTACGCCCTCCCAAGAAAAACTGTTTTTT.